The present entry profiles one T cell receptor beta chain with its context. The source of the sample is a study of blood T cell repertoires in COVID-19. Across the study: Some COVID-19 samples were acute and others convalescent; all came from the United States, Italy and Spain. In each case, the material was cDNA or gDNA derived from T cells, B-cell-depleted T cells, or PBMCs.

Clones were sequenced by immunoSEQ multiplex PCR, and TCRdb holds only the in-frame ones, with some missing. Among 300,000 to 400,000 clones listed, approximately 87% were seen once. Trimming stripped 1 base from V and 0 bases from J, with 7 bases between. The CDR3 has 15 amino acids. The germline V gene has CDR1 SNHLY and CDR2 FYNNEI. Seattle's cohort entered during active infection and was followed longitudinally. This TCR was sampled from a woman in her sixties or seventies with COVID-19, enrolled during active disease. Material: peripheral blood. The gene calls are TRBV2 and TRBJ1-3; a possible D gene is TRBD1 (5 bases). The CDR3 region is CASSEGQSSGNTIYF. CDR3 coding DNA: TGTGCCAGCAGTGAAGGACAGAGCTCTGGAAACACCATATATTTT. The whole variable domain, filled in from reference TRBV2 and TRBJ1-3, reads EPEVTQTPSHQVTQMGQEVILRCVPISNHLYFYWYRQILGQKVEFLVSFYNNEISEKSEIFDDQFSVERPDGSNFTLKIRSTKLEDSAMYFCASSEGQSSGNTIYFGEGSWLTVV.